This is a list of T cell receptor beta chains from one sample in a study of blood T cell repertoires in COVID-19. Repertoires were generated with immunoSEQ multiplex PCR, while TCRdb's copy carries only in-frame clones and drops some. The sample lists about 270,000 clones, approximately 86% occurring once. Sequences were obtained from peripheral blood. These receptors originate from a man aged 35-49 years who had recovered from COVID-19. The CDR3 runs from the conserved cysteine through the conserved F or W. Each record gives: D gene, J gene, clone size, V gene, CDR3 DNA, CDR3 protein. The D gene is left open where the match is weak. Size is omitted from some rows. Given values are once, few, many or a class for expanded clones.

- | TRBJ2-5 | - | TRBV3-1/TRBV3-2 | TGTGCCAGCAGCCTCATGGGGGGAGAGACCCAGTACTTC | CASSLMGGETQYF
TRBD1 | TRBJ1-2 | - | TRBV9 | TGTGCCAGCAGCGTAGAGGCAACAGGGGAGGACTATGGCTACACCTTC | CASSVEATGEDYGYTF
TRBD1 | TRBJ2-7 | once | TRBV12-5 | TGTGCTAGTGGTTTCTGGGGACAGGGGTCCATGGCGGGGTACGAGCAGTACTTC | CASGFWGQGSMAGYEQYF
- | TRBJ2-6 | - | TRBV2 | TGTGCCAGCAGAGCGGACAGACTCTCTGGGGCCAACGTCCTGACTTTC | CASRADRLSGANVLTF
TRBD2 | TRBJ2-1 | - | TRBV2 | TGTGCCAGCAGTGCCGGGAGGGGGGGATCCTACAATGAGCAGTTCTTC | CASSAGRGGSYNEQFF
- | TRBJ1-1 | - | TRBV15 | TGTGCCACCAGAGAAGCCTTTGAAGCTTTCTTT | CATREAFEAFF
- | TRBJ1-5 | - | TRBV7-9 | TGTGCCAGCAGCGCAGGCGGGGTTCAGCCCCAGCATTTT | CASSAGGVQPQHF
- | TRBJ2-3 | - | TRBV4-2 | TGTGCCAGCAGCCAAGTGACGTCGGGTAGCACAGATACGCAGTATTTT | CASSQVTSGSTDTQYF
- | TRBJ1-2 | - | TRBV14 | TGTGCCAGCAGCCACGACAGTCAATATGGCTACACCTTC | CASSHDSQYGYTF
TRBD1 | TRBJ1-5 | once | TRBV10-3 | TGTGCCATCAGTGAGACAGGGGGAAATCAGCCCCAGCATTTT | CAISETGGNQPQHF
- | TRBJ2-5 | - | TRBV9 | TGTGCCAGCAGCGTAGGACTACCACAAGAGACCCAGTACTTC | CASSVGLPQETQYF
- | TRBJ2-3 | - | TRBV7-9 | TGTGCCAGCAGATACACATCGGGACTCCCATCCCAGTATTTT | CASRYTSGLPSQYF
TRBD1 | TRBJ2-7 | - | TRBV7-2 | TGTGCCAGCAGCGCAGGGACAGGGGAGACCTACGAGCAGTACTTC | CASSAGTGETYEQYF
- | TRBJ1-1 | few | TRBV6-2/TRBV6-3 | TGTGCCAGCAGTTCCCCCCGGGGATACACTGAAGCTTTCTTT | CASSSPRGYTEAFF
TRBD2 | TRBJ2-1 | once | TRBV7-2 | TGTGCCAGCAGCCGGACTAGCGGGGTAATCAATGAGCAGTTCTTC | CASSRTSGVINEQFF
- | TRBJ1-1 | - | TRBV6-6 | TGTGCCAGCAGCGAGACAGGCATGAACACTGAAGCTTTCTTT | CASSETGMNTEAFF
- | TRBJ1-1 | - | TRBV12-3/TRBV12-4 | TGTGCCAGCAATCTCCCCGGGGGGGCTGAAGCTTTCTTT | CASNLPGGAEAFF
- | TRBJ1-6 | - | TRBV6-5 | TGTGCCAGCAGTTCAAACAGGGATTATAATTCACCCCTCCACTTT | CASSSNRDYNSPLHF
TRBD2 | TRBJ2-5 | - | TRBV20-1 | TGCAGTGCTAGTGGGTCTAGCGGGGGGGTGGAGACCCAGTACTTC | CSASGSSGGVETQYF
- | TRBJ1-4 | - | TRBV21-1 | TGTGCCAGCAGCAAGTTAGGGGGCTCTCGGCTCTATCTTAATGAAAAACTGTTTTTT | CASSKLGGSRLYLNEKLFF
- | TRBJ1-4 | - | TRBV19 | TGTGCCAGTAGTATAGCCGGGGGTGAAAAACTGTTTTTT | CASSIAGGEKLFF
TRBD2 | TRBJ2-7 | - | TRBV3-1/TRBV3-2 | TGTGCCGGCAGCCGAATAGCGGGGGGGCTATACGAGCAGTACTTC | CAGSRIAGGLYEQYF
- | TRBJ2-3 | - | TRBV7-8 | TGTGCCAGCAGCTCCCGGGAAACAGATACGCAGTATTTT | CASSSRETDTQYF
TRBD2 | TRBJ2-7 | - | TRBV4-3 | TGCGCCAGCAGCCAAGAGGGCCCTAGCGGGATAGTCTACGAGCAGTACTTC | CASSQEGPSGIVYEQYF
TRBD2 | TRBJ2-7 | - | TRBV6-6 | TGTGCCAGCAGAGTACTAGCGGGAGGGAGGTACGAGCAGTACTTC | CASRVLAGGRYEQYF
TRBD2 | TRBJ2-2 | few | TRBV5-1 | TGCGCCAGCAGCTTGGAGCGGGGAAGGTACGGGGAGCTGTTTTTT | CASSLERGRYGELFF
- | TRBJ1-6 | - | TRBV27 | TGTGCCAGCAGTCCAATGGGGCGACCCCTCCACTTT | CASSPMGRPLHF
- | TRBJ2-5 | once | TRBV18 | TGTGCCAGCTCACCTAGGGAGGAGACCCAGTACTTC | CASSPREETQYF
TRBD1 | TRBJ2-6 | - | TRBV4-3 | TGCGCCAGCAGCCAAGATTACAGGGGTACAGGGGCCAACGTCCTGACTTTC | CASSQDYRGTGANVLTF
TRBD2 | TRBJ2-3 | - | TRBV7-9 | TGTGCCAGCAGCTTTCTAGCGGGGGGGCCAGGGGATACGCAGTATTTT | CASSFLAGGPGDTQYF
- | TRBJ2-2 | - | TRBV6-2/TRBV6-3 | TGTGCCAGCAGTTACTCGAGATCCGGGGAGCTGTTTTTT | CASSYSRSGELFF
TRBD1 | TRBJ2-3 | - | TRBV3-1/TRBV3-2 | TGTGCCAGCAGCCCCCGGACAGGGACCACAGATACGCAGTATTTT | CASSPRTGTTDTQYF
TRBD1 | TRBJ1-6 | - | TRBV2 | TGTGCCAGCAGGGCCGGGACAGCAAATAATTCACCCCTCCACTTT | CASRAGTANNSPLHF
- | TRBJ1-2 | once | TRBV10-3 | TGTGCCGTCCTACAGGGACCCTATGGCTACACCTTC | CAVLQGPYGYTF
TRBD2 | TRBJ2-1 | - | TRBV18 | TGTGCCAGCTCACCCAGCGGGGGGGCCGGTCAGGGTGGCAATGAGCAGTTCTTC | CASSPSGGAGQGGNEQFF
- | TRBJ1-6 | - | TRBV7-8 | TGTGCCAGCAGCCCCGAGCGGGGGAAAAATTCACCCCTCCACTTT | CASSPERGKNSPLHF
- | TRBJ2-7 | - | TRBV27 | TGTGCCAGCAGTTTAACAGGCATGGTCGAGCAGTACTTC | CASSLTGMVEQYF
- | TRBJ1-2 | - | TRBV30 | TGTGCCGGCCAAGGGGCAGGCGGTCGGGTTGGCTACACCTTC | CAGQGAGGRVGYTF
TRBD1 | TRBJ1-2 | - | TRBV3-1/TRBV3-2 | TGTGCCAGCAGCCAAGATCACCAGGGGGCTAGCTATGGCTACACCTTC | CASSQDHQGASYGYTF
- | TRBJ1-4 | - | TRBV7-9 | TGTGCCAGCAGCTTAGGCTTGGGGCAGGGAGGAACTAATGAAAAACTGTTTTTT | CASSLGLGQGGTNEKLFF
TRBD2 | TRBJ2-7 | - | TRBV6-6 | TGTGCCAGCAGTTACAGACTAGCGGGAAGCGAGCAGTACTTC | CASSYRLAGSEQYF
- | TRBJ1-3 | - | TRBV3-1/TRBV3-2 | TGTGCCAGCAGCCGGGGCGGCTTGTTCTCTGGAAACACCATATATTTT | CASSRGGLFSGNTIYF
- | TRBJ2-5 | - | TRBV5-1 | TGCGCCAGCAGCTCCCGGCCTAGCTCGGAGACCCAGTACTTC | CASSSRPSSETQYF
- | TRBJ2-1 | - | TRBV27 | TGTGCCAGCAGGCGCAACTACAATGAGCAGTTCTTC | CASRRNYNEQFF
- | TRBJ2-5 | - | TRBV9 | TGTGCCAGCAGCGTAGGGGCTAGCTTACAGACCCAGTACTTC | CASSVGASLQTQYF